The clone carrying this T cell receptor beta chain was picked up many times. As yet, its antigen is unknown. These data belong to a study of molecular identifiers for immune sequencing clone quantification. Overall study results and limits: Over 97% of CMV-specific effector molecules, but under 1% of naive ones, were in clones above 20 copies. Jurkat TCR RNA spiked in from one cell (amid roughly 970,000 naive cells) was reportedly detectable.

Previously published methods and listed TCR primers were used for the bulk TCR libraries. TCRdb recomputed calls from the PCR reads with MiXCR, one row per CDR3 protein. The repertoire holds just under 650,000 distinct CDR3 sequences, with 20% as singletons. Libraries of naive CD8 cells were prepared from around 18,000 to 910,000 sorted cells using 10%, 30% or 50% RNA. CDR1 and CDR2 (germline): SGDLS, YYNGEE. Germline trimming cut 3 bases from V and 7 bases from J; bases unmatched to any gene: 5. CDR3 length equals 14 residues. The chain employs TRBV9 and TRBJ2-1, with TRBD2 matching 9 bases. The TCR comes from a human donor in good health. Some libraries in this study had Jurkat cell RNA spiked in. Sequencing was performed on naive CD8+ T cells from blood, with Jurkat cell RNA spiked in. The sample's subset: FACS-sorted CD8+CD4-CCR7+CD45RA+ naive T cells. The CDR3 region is CASSASSGSNEQFF. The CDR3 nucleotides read TGTGCCAGCAGCGCCAGTAGCGGGAGTAATGAGCAGTTCTTC.